What follows are 2 T cell receptor beta chains derived from one specimen sequenced in a study of blood T cells in healthy people across ages. The second PCR ran about 7 to 12 cycles with a sample-barcoded 5' primer and J-beta primers. TCRdb ran MiXCR on the 5' RACE reads and lists one entry per CDR3 protein. Here the sample spans about a million distinct CDR3 sequences, 35% to 40% being singletons. What was sequenced was blood. These receptors were taken from a man aged 18 to 29 in good health.

This rearrangement joins TRBV29-1 to TRBJ1-5, with 8 nucleotides matching TRBD1. The length of the CDR3 is 16 residues. In germline, CDR1 is SQVTM, CDR2 ANQGSEA. The ends lost 2 bases at V and 0 bases at J; junction bases unmatched: 6. CDR3 protein: CSVEKDREFSNQPQHF. In nucleotides, the CDR3 is TGCAGCGTTGAAAAGGACAGGGAGTTTAGCAATCAGCCCCAGCATTTT. Full variable domain (missing parts from reference TRBV29-1 and TRBJ1-5): SAVISQKPSRDICQRGTSLTIQCQVDSQVTMMFWYRQQPGQSLTLIATANQGSEATYESGFVIDKFPISRPNLTFSTLTVSNMSPEDSSIYLCSVEKDREFSNQPQHFGDGTRLSIL.

There are a few counts of this clonotype. This rearrangement joins TRBV28 to TRBJ1-1; D is uncertain. This CDR3 region has 17 residues. Germline CDR1 is MDHEN and CDR2 is SYDVKM. The germline V and J ends were trimmed by 6 bases and 1 base, with 21 bases remaining between them. CDR3 sequence: CASRPLESWVSNTEAFF. CDR3 sequence (DNA): TGTGCCAGCAGGCCCTTAGAGTCCTGGGTATCGAACACTGAAGCTTTCTTT.